The clone carrying this TCR beta chain has more than one count but fewer than ten. This CDR3 spans 16 amino acids. CDR1 LNHDA and CDR2 SQIVND come from the germline V gene (reference sequence). Trimming took 5 bases from V and 3 from J; bases not matched to a gene: 5. As processed by the authors: Cell counts per sample came from amplifying reference gene primers. Libraries were prepared by immunoSEQ multiplex PCR; TCRdb keeps only in-frame clonotypes and omits some of them. D and trimming come from the DNA, and the V and J calls and clone size come from that table. The table shows roughly 100,000 clones, with around three quarters occurring only once. The data were taken from a study of blood T cell repertoires in COVID-19. Study overall: The United States, Italy and Spain supplied acute and convalescent COVID-19 samples. T cells, B-cell-depleted T cells, or PBMCs provided the cDNA or gDNA that served as material.

This chain links TRBV19 with TRBJ2-4, with 12 bases identical to TRBD1. Material: peripheral blood. The clonotype originates from a man aged 65 to 79 with acute or convalescent COVID-19. CDR3 protein: CASSLGTGGNKNIQYF. In DNA, the CDR3 is TGTGCCAGTAGTCTTGGGACAGGGGGCAACAAAAACATTCAGTACTTC.